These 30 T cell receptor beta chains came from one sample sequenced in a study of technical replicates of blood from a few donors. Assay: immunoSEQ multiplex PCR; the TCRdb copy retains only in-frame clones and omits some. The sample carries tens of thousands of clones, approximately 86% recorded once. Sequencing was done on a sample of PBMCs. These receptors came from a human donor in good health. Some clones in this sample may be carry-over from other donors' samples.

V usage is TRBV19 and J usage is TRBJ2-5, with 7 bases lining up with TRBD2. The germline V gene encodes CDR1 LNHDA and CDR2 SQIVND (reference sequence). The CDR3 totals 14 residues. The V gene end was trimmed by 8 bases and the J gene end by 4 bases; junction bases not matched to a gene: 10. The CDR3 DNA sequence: TGTGCCAGTGTCGGGGGAGGGGACGCAGAGACCCAGTACTTC. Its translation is CASVGGGDAETQYF.

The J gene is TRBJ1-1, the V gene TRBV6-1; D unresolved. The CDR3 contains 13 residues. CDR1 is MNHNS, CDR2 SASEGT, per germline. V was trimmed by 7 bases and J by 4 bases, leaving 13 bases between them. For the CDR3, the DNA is TGTGCCAGCACCCATGATGAGGGCACTGAAGCTTTCTTT. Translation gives CASTHDEGTEAFF.

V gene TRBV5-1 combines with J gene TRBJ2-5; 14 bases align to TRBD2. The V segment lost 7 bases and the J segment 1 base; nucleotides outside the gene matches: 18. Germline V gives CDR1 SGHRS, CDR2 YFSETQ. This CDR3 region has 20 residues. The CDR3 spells CASGRQGPGTSGGLQETQYF. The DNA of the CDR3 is TGCGCCAGCGGGAGACAGGGCCCCGGGACTAGCGGGGGCCTCCAAGAGACCCAGTACTTC. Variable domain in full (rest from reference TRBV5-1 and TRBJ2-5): KAGVTQTPRYLIKTRGQQVTLSCSPISGHRSVSWYQQTPGQGLQFLFEYFSETQRNKGNFPGRFSGRQFSNSRSEMNVSTLELGDSALYLCASGRQGPGTSGGLQETQYFGPGTRLLVL.

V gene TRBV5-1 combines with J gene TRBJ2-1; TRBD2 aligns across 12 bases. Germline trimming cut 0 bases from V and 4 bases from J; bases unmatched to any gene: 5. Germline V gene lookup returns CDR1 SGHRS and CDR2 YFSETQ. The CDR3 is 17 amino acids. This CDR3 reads CASSLARGTSGYNEQFF. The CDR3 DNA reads TGCGCCAGCAGCTTGGCCCGGGGGACTAGCGGGTACAATGAGCAGTTCTTC.

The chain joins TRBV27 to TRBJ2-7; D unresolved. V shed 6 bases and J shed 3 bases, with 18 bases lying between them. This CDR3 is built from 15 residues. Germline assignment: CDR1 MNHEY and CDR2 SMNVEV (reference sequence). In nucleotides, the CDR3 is TGTGCCAGCAGACAAGCAGGTCGGCCCTTCTACGAGCAGTACTTC. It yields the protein CASRQAGRPFYEQYF.

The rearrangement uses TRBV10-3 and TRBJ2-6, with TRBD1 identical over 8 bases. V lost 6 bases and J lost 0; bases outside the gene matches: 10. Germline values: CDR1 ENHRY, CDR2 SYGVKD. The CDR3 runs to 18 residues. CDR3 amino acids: CAIRSSGTGGSGANVLTF. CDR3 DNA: TGTGCCATCAGAAGCTCCGGGACAGGTGGCTCTGGGGCCAACGTCCTGACTTTC.

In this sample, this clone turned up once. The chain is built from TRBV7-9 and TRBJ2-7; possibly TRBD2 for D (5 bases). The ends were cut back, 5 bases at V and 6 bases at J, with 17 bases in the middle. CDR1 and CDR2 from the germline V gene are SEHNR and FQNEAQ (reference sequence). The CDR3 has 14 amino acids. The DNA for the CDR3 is TGTGCCAGCAGCACGGGCGGGCCATCCGCCGAGCAGTACTTC. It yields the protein CASSTGGPSAEQYF.

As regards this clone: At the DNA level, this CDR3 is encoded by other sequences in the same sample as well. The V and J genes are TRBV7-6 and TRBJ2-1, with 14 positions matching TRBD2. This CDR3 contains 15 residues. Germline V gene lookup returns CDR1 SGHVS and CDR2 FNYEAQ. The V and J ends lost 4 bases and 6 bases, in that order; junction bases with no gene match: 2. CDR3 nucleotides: TGTGCCAGCAGCTCGGGGACTAGCGGGGGCAATGAGCAGTTCTTC. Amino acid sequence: CASSSGTSGGNEQFF.

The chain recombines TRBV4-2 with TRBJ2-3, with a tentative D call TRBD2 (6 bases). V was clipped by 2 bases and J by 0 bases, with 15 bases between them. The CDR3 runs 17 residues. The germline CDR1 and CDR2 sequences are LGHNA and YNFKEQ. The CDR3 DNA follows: TGTGCCAGCAGCCAATCAGGCCGGGGAGGCAGCACAGATACGCAGTATTTT. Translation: CASSQSGRGGSTDTQYF.

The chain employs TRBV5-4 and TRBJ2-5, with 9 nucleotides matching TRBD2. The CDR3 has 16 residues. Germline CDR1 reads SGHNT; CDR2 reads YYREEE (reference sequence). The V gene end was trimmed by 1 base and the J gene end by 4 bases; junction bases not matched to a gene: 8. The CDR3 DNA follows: TGTGCCAGCAGCTTGTTACTAGCGGGTTCGGGAGAGACCCAGTACTTC. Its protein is CASSLLLAGSGETQYF.

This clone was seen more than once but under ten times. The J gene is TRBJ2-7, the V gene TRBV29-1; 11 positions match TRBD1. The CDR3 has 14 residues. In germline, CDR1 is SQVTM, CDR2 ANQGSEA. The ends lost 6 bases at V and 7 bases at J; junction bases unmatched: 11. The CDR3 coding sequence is TGCAGCGTCGGTACCGGGACAGGGGGTCGGGAGCAGTACTTC. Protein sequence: CSVGTGTGGREQYF.

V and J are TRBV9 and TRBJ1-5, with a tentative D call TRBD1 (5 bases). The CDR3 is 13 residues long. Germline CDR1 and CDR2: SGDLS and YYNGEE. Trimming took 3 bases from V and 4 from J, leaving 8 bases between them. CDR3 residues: CASSGGGNQPQHF. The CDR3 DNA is TGTGCCAGCAGCGGGGGGGGAAATCAGCCCCAGCATTTT.

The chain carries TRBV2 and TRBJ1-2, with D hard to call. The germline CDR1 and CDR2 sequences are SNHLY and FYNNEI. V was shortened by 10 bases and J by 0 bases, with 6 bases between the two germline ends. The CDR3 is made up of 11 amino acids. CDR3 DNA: TGTGCCATCGGGACTAACTATGGCTACACCTTC. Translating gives CAIGTNYGYTF. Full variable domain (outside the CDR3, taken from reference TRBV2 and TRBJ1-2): EPEVTQTPSHQVTQMGQEVILRCVPISNHLYFYWYRQILGQKVEFLVSFYNNEISEKSEIFDDQFSVERPDGSNFTLKIRSTKLEDSAMYFCAIGTNYGYTFGSGTRLTVV.

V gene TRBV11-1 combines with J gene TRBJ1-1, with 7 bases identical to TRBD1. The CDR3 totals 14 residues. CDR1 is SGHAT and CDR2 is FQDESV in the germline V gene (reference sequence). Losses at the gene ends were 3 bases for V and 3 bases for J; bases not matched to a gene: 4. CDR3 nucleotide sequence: TGTGCCAGCAGCTTCAGGGGGGCGGACACTGAAGCTTTCTTT. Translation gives CASSFRGADTEAFF.

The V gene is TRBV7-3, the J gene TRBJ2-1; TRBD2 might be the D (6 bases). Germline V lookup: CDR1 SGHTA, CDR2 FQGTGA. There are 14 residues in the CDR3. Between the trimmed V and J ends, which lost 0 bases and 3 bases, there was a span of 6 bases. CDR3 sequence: CASSLTGGYNEQFF. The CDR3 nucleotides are TGTGCCAGCAGCTTAACGGGAGGCTACAATGAGCAGTTCTTC.

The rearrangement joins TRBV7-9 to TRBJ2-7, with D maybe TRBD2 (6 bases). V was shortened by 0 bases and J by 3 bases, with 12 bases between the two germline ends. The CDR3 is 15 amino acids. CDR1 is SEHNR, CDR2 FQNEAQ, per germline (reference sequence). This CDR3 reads CASSLAGTGLYEQYF. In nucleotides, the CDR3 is TGTGCCAGCAGCTTAGCTGGGACTGGCCTCTACGAGCAGTACTTC. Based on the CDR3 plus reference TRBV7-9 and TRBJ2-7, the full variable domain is DTGVSQNPRHKITKRGQNVTFRCDPISEHNRLYWYRQTLGQGPEFLTYFQNEAQLEKSRLLSDRFSAERPKGSFSTLEIQRTEQGDSAMYLCASSLAGTGLYEQYFGPGTRLTVT.

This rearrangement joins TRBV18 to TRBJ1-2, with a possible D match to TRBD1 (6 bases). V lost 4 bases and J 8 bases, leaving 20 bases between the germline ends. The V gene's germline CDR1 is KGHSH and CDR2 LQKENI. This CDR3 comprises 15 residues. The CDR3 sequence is CASSQITGTVGGYTF. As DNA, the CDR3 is TGTGCCAGCTCACAAATAACAGGGACGGTCGGGGGCTACACCTTC. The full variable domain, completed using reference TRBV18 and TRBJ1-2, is NAGVMQNPRHLVRRRGQEARLRCSPMKGHSHVYWYRQLPEEGLKFMVYLQKENIIDESGMPKERFSAEFPKEGPSILRIQQVVRGDSAAYFCASSQITGTVGGYTFGSGTRLTVV.

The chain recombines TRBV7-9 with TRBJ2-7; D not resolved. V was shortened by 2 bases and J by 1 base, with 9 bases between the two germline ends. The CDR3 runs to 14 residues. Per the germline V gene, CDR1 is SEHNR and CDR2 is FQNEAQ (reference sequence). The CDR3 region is CASSLPQASYEQYF. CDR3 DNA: TGTGCCAGCAGCTTACCCCAGGCATCCTACGAGCAGTACTTC. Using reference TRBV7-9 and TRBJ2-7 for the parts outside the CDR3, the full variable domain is DTGVSQNPRHKITKRGQNVTFRCDPISEHNRLYWYRQTLGQGPEFLTYFQNEAQLEKSRLLSDRFSAERPKGSFSTLEIQRTEQGDSAMYLCASSLPQASYEQYFGPGTRLTVT.

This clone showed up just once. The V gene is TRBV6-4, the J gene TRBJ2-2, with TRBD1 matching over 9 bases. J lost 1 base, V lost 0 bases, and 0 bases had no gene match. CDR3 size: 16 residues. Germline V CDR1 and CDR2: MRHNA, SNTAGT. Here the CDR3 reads CASSDSGQGNTGELFF. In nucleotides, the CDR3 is TGTGCCAGCAGTGACTCGGGACAGGGGAACACCGGGGAGCTGTTTTTT.

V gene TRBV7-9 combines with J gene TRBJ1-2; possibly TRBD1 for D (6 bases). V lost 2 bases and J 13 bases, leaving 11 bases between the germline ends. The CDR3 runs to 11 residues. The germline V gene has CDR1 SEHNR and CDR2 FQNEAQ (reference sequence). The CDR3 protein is CASSLNLDSTF. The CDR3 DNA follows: TGTGCCAGCAGCTTAAATCTGGACAGCACCTTC. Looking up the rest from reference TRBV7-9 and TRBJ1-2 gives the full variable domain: DTGVSQNPRHKITKRGQNVTFRCDPISEHNRLYWYRQTLGQGPEFLTYFQNEAQLEKSRLLSDRFSAERPKGSFSTLEIQRTEQGDSAMYLCASSLNLDSTFGSGTRLTVV.

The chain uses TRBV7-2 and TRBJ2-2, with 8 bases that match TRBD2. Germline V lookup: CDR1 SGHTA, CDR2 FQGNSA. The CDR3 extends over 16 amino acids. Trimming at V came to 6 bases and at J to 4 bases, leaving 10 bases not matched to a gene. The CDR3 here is CASRPSGGSLTGELFF. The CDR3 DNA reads TGTGCCAGCAGACCTTCGGGGGGGAGCCTCACCGGGGAGCTGTTTTTT.

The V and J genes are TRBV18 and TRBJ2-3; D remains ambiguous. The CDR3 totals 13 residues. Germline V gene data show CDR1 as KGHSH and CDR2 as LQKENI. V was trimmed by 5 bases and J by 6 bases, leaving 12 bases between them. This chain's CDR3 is CASSGVSRDTQYF. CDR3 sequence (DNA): TGTGCCAGCTCAGGCGTCTCCAGGGATACGCAGTATTTT.

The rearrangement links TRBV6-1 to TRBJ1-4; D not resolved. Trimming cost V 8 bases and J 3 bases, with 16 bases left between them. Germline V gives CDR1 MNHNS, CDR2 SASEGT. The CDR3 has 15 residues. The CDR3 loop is CASGKVRGSNEKLFF. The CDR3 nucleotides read TGTGCCAGCGGGAAAGTACGGGGATCTAATGAAAAACTGTTTTTT.

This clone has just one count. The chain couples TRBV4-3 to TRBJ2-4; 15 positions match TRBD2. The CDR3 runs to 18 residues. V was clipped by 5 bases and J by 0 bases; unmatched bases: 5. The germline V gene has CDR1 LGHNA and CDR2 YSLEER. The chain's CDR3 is CASSSRTSGRGAKNIQYF. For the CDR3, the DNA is TGCGCCAGCAGCTCTCGGACTAGCGGGAGGGGAGCCAAAAACATTCAGTACTTC.

CDR3 coding DNA: TGCGCCAGCAGCCAAGTCCCGGCCGGGACAGGGGGTACCTATGGCTACACCTTC. Its protein is CASSQVPAGTGGTYGYTF. V usage is TRBV4-3 and J usage is TRBJ1-2, with 11 positions matching TRBD1. The CDR3 consists of 18 residues. V was pared by 1 base and J by 4 bases, with 11 bases of the junction left unmatched. In germline, CDR1 is LGHNA, CDR2 YSLEER.

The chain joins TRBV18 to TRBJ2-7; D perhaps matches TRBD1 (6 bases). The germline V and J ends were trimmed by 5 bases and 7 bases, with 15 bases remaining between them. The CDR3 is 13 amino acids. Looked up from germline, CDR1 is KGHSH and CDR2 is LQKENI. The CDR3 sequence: CASSSLAGEEQYF. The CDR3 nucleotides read TGTGCCAGCTCATCTCTGGCAGGGGAAGAGCAGTACTTC. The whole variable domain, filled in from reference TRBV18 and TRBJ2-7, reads NAGVMQNPRHLVRRRGQEARLRCSPMKGHSHVYWYRQLPEEGLKFMVYLQKENIIDESGMPKERFSAEFPKEGPSILRIQQVVRGDSAAYFCASSSLAGEEQYFGPGTRLTVT.

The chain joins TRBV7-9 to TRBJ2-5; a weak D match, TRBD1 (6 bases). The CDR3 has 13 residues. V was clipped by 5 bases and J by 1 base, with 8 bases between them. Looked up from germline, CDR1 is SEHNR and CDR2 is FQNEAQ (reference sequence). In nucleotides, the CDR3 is TGTGCCAGCAGCAAGGGGGTCCAAGAGACCCAGTACTTC. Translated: CASSKGVQETQYF. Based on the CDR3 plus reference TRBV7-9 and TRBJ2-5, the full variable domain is DTGVSQNPRHKITKRGQNVTFRCDPISEHNRLYWYRQTLGQGPEFLTYFQNEAQLEKSRLLSDRFSAERPKGSFSTLEIQRTEQGDSAMYLCASSKGVQETQYFGPGTRLLVL.

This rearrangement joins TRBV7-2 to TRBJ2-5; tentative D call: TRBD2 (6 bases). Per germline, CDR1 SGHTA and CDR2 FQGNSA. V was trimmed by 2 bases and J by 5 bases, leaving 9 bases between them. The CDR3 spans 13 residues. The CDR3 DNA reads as TGTGCCAGCAGCTTAAGGCGGGATGAGACCCAGTACTTC. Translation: CASSLRRDETQYF.

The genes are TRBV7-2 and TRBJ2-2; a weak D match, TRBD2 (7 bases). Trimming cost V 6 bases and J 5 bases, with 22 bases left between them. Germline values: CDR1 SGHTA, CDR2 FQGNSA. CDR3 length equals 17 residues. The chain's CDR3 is CASSFPDWGGATGELFF. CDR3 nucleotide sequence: TGTGCCAGCAGTTTCCCCGATTGGGGGGGGGCTACCGGGGAGCTGTTTTTT.

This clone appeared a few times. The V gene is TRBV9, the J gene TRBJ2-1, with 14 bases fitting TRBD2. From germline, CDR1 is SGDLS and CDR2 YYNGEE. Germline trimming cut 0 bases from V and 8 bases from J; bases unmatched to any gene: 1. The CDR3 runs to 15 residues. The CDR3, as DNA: TGTGCCAGCAGCGTAGGGGGACTAGCGGGAGATGAGCAGTTCTTC. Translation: CASSVGGLAGDEQFF.